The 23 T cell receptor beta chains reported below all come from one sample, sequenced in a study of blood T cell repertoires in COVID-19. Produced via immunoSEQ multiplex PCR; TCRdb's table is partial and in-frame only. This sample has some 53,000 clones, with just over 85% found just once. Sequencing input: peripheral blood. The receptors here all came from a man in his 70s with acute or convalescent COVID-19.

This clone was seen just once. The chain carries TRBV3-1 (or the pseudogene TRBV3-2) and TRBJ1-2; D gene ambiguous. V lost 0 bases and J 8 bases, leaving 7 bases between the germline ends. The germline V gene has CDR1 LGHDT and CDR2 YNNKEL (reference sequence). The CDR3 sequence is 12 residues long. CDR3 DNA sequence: TGTGCCAGCAGCCAAGATACGAGGGGCTACACCTTC. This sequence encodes CASSQDTRGYTF.

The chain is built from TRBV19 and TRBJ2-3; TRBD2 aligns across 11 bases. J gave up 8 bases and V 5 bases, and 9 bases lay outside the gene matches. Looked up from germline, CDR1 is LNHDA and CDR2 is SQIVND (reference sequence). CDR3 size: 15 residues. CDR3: CASSQLAGVKGTQYF. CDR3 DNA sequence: TGTGCCAGTAGTCAACTAGCGGGAGTGAAGGGTACGCAGTATTTT.

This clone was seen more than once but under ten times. This CDR3 is CASSLTGTGRNQPQHF. In DNA, the CDR3 is TGTGCCAGCAGTTTAACTGGGACAGGGAGGAATCAGCCCCAGCATTTT. The genes are TRBV27 and TRBJ1-5, with 9 bases lining up with TRBD1. The germline gives CDR1 MNHEY, CDR2 SMNVEV (reference sequence). V was clipped by 2 bases and J by 4 bases; unmatched bases: 6. This CDR3 is 16 amino acids long.

The CDR3 nucleotides read TGTGCCAGCAGTTTAGGACAGGGTAGATCCCAGTACTTC. It is translated as CASSLGQGRSQYF. The V and J genes are TRBV27 and TRBJ2-7, with 8 positions matching TRBD1. Per the germline V gene, CDR1 is MNHEY and CDR2 is SMNVEV (reference sequence). Trimming removed 2 bases from V and 10 bases from J; junction bases left unmatched: 7. CDR3 size: 13 residues.

Written as DNA, the CDR3 is TGTGCCAGCAGTCCACCTTTGAGCAGCAATCAGCCCCAGCATTTT. Translated: CASSPPLSSNQPQHF. The chain uses TRBV28 and TRBJ1-5; no clear D gene. The length of the CDR3 is 15 residues. Germline assignment: CDR1 MDHEN and CDR2 SYDVKM. Trimming removed 5 bases from V and 1 base from J, with 12 bases in between.

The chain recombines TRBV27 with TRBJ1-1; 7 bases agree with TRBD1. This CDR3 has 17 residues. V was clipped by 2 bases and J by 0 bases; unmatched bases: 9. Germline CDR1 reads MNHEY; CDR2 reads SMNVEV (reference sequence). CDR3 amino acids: CASSLRARQGLNTEAFF. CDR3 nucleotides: TGTGCCAGCAGTTTAAGGGCCCGACAGGGCTTGAACACTGAAGCTTTCTTT.

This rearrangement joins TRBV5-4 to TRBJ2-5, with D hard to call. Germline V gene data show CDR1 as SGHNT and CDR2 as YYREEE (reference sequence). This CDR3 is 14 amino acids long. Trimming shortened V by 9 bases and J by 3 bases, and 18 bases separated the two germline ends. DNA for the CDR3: TGTGCCACCTTGCTTAATACGCGAGAAGAGACCCAGTACTTC. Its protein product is CATLLNTREETQYF.

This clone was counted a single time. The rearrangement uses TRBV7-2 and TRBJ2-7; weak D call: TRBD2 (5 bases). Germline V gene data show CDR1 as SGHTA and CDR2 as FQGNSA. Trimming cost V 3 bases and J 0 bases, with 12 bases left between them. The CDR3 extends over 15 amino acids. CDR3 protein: CASSFSSAGSYEQYF. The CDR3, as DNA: TGTGCCAGCAGCTTTTCCAGCGCGGGCTCCTACGAGCAGTACTTC.

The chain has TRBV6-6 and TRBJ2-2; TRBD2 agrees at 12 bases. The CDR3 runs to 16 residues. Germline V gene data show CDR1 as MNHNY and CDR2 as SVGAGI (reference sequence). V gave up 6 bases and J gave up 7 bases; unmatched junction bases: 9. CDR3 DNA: TGTGCCAGCAGAATAACTAGCGGGGGGATAGGCGGGGAGCTGTTTTTT. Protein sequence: CASRITSGGIGGELFF.

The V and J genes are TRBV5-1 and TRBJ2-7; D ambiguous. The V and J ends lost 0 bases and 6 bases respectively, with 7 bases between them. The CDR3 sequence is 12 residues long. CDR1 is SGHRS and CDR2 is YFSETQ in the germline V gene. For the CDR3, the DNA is TGCGCCAGCAGCTTGGACGGGTTCGAGCAGTACGTC. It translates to CASSLDGFEQYV.

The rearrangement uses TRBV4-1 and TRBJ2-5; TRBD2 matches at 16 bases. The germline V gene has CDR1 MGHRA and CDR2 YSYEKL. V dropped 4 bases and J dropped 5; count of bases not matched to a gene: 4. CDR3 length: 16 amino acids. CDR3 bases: TGCGCCAGCAGCCCCGGGACTAGCGGGAGGGATGAGACCCAGTACTTC. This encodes CASSPGTSGRDETQYF.

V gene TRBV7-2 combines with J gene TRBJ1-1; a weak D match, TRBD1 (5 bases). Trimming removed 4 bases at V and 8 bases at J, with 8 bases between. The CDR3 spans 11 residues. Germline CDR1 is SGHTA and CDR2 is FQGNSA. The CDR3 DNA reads TGTGCCAGCAGCTCCGGGGGGGAAGCTTTCTTT. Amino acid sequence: CASSSGGEAFF.

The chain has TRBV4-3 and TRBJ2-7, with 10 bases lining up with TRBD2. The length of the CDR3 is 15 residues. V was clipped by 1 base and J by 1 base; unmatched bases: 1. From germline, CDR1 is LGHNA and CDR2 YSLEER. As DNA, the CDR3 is TGCGCCAGCAGCCAAGTACTAGCGGGATCCTACGAGCAGTACTTC. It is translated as CASSQVLAGSYEQYF.

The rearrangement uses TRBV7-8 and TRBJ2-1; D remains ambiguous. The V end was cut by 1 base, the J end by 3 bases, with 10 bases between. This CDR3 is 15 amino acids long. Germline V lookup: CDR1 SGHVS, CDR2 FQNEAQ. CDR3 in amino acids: CASSLDPGGYNEQFF. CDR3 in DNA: TGTGCCAGCAGCTTAGATCCTGGCGGCTACAATGAGCAGTTCTTC.

CDR3 in amino acids: CASSLDRGETQYF. CDR3 coding DNA: TGTGCCAGCAGCTTGGATAGGGGAGAGACCCAGTACTTC. The chain employs TRBV5-6 and TRBJ2-5; a possible D gene is TRBD1 (5 bases). Germline V lookup: CDR1 SGHDT, CDR2 YYEEEE. The CDR3 covers 13 residues. V dropped 0 bases and J dropped 4 bases, with 7 bases sitting between them.

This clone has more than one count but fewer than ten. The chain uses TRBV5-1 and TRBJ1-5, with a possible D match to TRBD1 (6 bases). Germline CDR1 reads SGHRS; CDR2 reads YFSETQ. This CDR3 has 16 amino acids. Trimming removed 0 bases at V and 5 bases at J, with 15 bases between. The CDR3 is CASSLGGLAGDQPQHF. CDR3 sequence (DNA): TGCGCCAGCAGCTTGGGAGGATTGGCAGGGGATCAGCCCCAGCATTTT.

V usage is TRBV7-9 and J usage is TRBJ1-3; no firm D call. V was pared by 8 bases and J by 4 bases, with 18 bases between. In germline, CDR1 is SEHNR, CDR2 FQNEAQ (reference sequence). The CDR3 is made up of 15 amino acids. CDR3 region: CASVPSKAPGNTIYF. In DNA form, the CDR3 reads TGTGCCAGCGTACCAAGTAAAGCCCCGGGAAACACCATATATTTT.

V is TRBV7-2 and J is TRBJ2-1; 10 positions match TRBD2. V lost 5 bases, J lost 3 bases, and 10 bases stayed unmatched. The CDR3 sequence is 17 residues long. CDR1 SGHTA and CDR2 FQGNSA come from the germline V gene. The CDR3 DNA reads TGTGCCAGCAGCCGGAAAACTAGCGGGACCTTCTACAATGAGCAGTTCTTC. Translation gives CASSRKTSGTFYNEQFF.

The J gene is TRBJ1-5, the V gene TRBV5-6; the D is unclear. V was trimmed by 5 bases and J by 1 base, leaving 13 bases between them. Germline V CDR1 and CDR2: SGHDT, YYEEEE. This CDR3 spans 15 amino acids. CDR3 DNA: TGTGCCAGCAGATTAGGAGGGCTCAGCAATCAGCCCCAGCATTTT. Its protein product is CASRLGGLSNQPQHF.

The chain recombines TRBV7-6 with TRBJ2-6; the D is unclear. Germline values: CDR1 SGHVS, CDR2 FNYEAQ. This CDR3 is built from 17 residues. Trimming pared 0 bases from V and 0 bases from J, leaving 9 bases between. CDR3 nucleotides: TGTGCCAGCAGCTTAGCGGGCAGCAACTCTGGGGCCAACGTCCTGACTTTC. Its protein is CASSLAGSNSGANVLTF.

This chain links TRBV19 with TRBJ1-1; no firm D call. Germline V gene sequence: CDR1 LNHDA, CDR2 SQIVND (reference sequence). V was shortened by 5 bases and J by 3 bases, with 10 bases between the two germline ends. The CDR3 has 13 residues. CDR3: CASSFRRDTEAFF. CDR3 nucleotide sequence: TGTGCCAGTAGTTTCCGACGGGACACTGAAGCTTTCTTT.

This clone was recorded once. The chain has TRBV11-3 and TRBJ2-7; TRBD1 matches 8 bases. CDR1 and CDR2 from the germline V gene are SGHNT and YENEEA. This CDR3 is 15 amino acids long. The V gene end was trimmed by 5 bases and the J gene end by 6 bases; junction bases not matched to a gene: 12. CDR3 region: CASSRPRQGKVEQYV. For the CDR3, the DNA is TGTGCCAGCAGCCGGCCCAGACAGGGGAAGGTCGAGCAGTACGTC.

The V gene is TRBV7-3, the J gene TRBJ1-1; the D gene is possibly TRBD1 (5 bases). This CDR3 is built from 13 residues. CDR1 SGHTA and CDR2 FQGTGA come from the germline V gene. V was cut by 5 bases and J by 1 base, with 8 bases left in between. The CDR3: CASSAQGNTEAFF. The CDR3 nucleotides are TGTGCCAGCAGCGCCCAGGGGAACACTGAAGCTTTCTTT.